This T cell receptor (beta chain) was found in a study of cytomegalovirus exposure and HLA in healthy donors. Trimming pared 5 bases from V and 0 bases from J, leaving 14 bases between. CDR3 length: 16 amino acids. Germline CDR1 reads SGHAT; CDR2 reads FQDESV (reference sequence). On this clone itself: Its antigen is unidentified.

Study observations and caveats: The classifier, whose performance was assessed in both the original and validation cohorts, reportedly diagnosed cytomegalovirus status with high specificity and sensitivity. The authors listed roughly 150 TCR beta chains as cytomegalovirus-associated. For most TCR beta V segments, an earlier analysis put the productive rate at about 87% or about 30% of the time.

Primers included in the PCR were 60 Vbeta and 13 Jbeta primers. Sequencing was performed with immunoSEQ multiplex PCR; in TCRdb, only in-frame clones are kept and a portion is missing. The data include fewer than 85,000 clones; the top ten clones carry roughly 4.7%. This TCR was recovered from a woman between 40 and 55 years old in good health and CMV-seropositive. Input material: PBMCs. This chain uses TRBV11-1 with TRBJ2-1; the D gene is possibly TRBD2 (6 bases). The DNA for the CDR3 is TGTGCCAGCAGCGGGGACTTTTTCAGCTCCTACAATGAGCAGTTCTTC. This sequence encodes CASSGDFFSSYNEQFF.